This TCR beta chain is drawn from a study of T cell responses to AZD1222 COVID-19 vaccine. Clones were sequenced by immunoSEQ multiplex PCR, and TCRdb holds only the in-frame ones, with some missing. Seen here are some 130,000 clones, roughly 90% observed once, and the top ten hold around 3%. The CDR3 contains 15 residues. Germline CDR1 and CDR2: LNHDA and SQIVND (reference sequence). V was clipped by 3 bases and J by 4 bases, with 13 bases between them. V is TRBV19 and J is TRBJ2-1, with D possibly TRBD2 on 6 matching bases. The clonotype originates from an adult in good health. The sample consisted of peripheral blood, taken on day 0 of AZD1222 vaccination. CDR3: CASSIGGGTYNEQFF. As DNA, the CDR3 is TGTGCCAGTAGTATCGGCGGTGGGACTTACAATGAGCAGTTCTTC.